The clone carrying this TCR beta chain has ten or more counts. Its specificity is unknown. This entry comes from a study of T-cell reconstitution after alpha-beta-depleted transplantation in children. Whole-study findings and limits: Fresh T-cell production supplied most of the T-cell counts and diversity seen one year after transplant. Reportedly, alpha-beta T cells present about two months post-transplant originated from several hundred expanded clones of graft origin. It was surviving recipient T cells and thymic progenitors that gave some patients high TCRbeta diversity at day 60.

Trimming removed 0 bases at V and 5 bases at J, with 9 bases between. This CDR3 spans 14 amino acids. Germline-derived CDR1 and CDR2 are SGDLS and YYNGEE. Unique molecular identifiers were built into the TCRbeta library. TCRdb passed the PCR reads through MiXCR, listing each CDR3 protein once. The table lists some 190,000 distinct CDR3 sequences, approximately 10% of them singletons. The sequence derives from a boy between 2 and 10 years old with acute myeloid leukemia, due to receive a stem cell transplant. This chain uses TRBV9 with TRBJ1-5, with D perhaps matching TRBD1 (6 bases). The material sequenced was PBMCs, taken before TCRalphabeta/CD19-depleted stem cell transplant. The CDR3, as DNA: TGTGCCAGCAGCGTAGCAGGGGATGATCAGCCCCAGCATTTT. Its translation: CASSVAGDDQPQHF.